The clone carrying this TCR beta chain has at least ten counts. Its matching antigen is unknown. This CDR3 has 13 amino acids. The germline V gene encodes CDR1 LNHDA and CDR2 SQIVND (reference sequence). Trimming left V 3 bases short and J 5 bases short, with 7 bases between. This entry belongs to a study of early T cells in non-severe SARS-CoV-2 infection. Background on the study: Chains were unpaired, as sequencing was done on bulk RNA from unsorted whole blood. Study-level results: CD4 and private specificities were missed by VDJdb matching, which favored anti-spike CD8 responses.

Unique molecular identifiers (one per individual cDNA molecule) were attached. A single record per CDR3 protein comes from TCRdb applying MiXCR to the 5' RACE reads. In the table there are about 58,000 distinct CDR3 sequences, 9.5% to 15% of which are singletons. The receptor was isolated from an adult who was a healthcare worker with PCR-confirmed SARS-CoV-2 infection or an uninfected control (not recorded which). Material for sequencing was whole blood. V is TRBV19 and J is TRBJ2-2; TRBD2 is a possible D gene (6 bases). The CDR3 DNA reads as TGTGCCAGTAGTATCCGGGGGACCGGGGAGCTGTTTTTT. This encodes CASSIRGTGELFF.